These T cell receptor beta chains were read from a single sample in a study of TIL therapy for anti-PD-1-resistant metastatic lung cancer. The assay was immunoSEQ multiplex PCR, and TCRdb's table has in-frame clones only and misses some. In the table there are tens of thousands of clones, 79% of which are singletons. Sequencing was performed on blood, taken at baseline. These receptors were obtained from a man aged 65 to 85 with non-small cell lung cancer. Each CDR3 is given with its conserved first and last residue. The D gene is left open where the match is weak. Clone size is given for some rows only: seen once, a few or many times, or a class if the clone is expanded.

CAWSDLAGGWSYNEQFF TGTGCCTGGAGTGATCTAGCGGGAGGGTGGTCCTACAATGAGCAGTTCTTC TRBV30 . TRBD2 TRBJ2-1
CASSLTGGLAYEQYF TGTGCCAGCAGTTTGACAGGGGGGCTGGCCTACGAGCAGTACTTC TRBV28 . TRBD1 TRBJ2-7
CASSRGTSGRYEQFF TGTGCCAGCAGCCGAGGGACTAGCGGGAGGTATGAGCAGTTCTTC TRBV14 . TRBD2 TRBJ2-1
CASTGSLVEAFF TGTGCCAGCACGGGGTCTCTGGTTGAAGCTTTCTTT TRBV28 . . TRBJ1-1
CASSLRGTRNTEAFF TGTGCCAGCAGCTTGCGGGGCACCAGGAACACTGAAGCTTTCTTT TRBV7-8 . . TRBJ1-1
CASSFRLAGTSTDTQYF TGTGCCAGCAGCTTTAGACTAGCGGGAACTAGCACAGATACGCAGTATTTT TRBV5-4 . TRBD2 TRBJ2-3
CAWSRGGLGNNEQFF TGTGCCTGGAGTCGCGGGGGTTTGGGAAACAATGAGCAGTTCTTC TRBV30 . TRBD2 TRBJ2-1
CASSPIPTMNTEAFF TGTGCCAGCAGCCCCATACCGACAATGAACACTGAAGCTTTCTTT TRBV7-6 . . TRBJ1-1
CASRKTDNYGYTF TGTGCCAGTAGGAAGACAGATAACTATGGCTACACCTTC TRBV19 . . TRBJ1-2
CASSVGLRQDTEAFF TGTGCCAGCAGCGTGGGGCTAAGGCAGGACACTGAAGCTTTCTTT TRBV9 . . TRBJ1-1
CASSPGQGATNEKLFF TGTGCCAGCAGTCCGGGACAGGGGGCAACTAATGAAAAACTGTTTTTT TRBV25-1 . TRBD1 TRBJ1-4
CASSNGQGSSPLHF TGTGCCAGCAGTAATGGACAGGGGTCTTCACCCCTCCACTTT TRBV7-9 few TRBD1 TRBJ1-6
CASSLRGLDTEAFF TGTGCCAGCAGTTTAAGGGGTTTGGACACTGAAGCTTTCTTT TRBV28 . . TRBJ1-1
CASSLWRDSSYEQYF TGTGCCAGCAGCTTATGGCGGGACAGTTCCTACGAGCAGTACTTC TRBV7-9 . . TRBJ2-7
CASSTEETQYF TGTGCTAGTTCAACGGAAGAGACCCAGTACTTC TRBV12-5 . . TRBJ2-5
CASSLGQGVYEQYF TGTGCCAGTAGTTTAGGACAGGGGGTCTACGAGCAGTACTTC TRBV19 . TRBD1 TRBJ2-7
CASRTIGVNTEAFF TGTGCCAGCAGAACGATCGGGGTGAACACTGAAGCTTTCTTT TRBV27 . . TRBJ1-1
CATSLNRLTYNEQFF TGTGCCACCAGCCTTAATAGACTAACCTACAATGAGCAGTTCTTC TRBV15 . . TRBJ2-1
CASSVGQGGTDTQYF TGCGCCAGCAGCGTGGGACAGGGTGGCACAGATACGCAGTATTTT TRBV5-1 . TRBD1 TRBJ2-3
CASNLEINTGELFF TGCGCCAGCAACTTGGAGATCAACACCGGGGAGCTGTTTTTT TRBV5-1 few . TRBJ2-2
CASTIQITGEAGNTIYF TGTGCCAGCACCATCCAAATCACAGGGGAGGCTGGAAACACCATATATTTT TRBV21-1 once . TRBJ1-3
CSVVNTGTGDGTEAFF TGCAGCGTGGTAAATACCGGGACAGGGGATGGAACTGAAGCTTTCTTT TRBV29-1 . TRBD1 TRBJ1-1
CASSLGGFDQPQHF TGTGCCAGCAGTCTCGGGGGCTTCGATCAGCCCCAGCATTTT TRBV27 . . TRBJ1-5
CASSETGLLYGYTF TGTGCCAGCAGCGAGACAGGACTCCTCTATGGCTACACCTTC TRBV6-5 . . TRBJ1-2
CASSMTDRETGELFF TGTGCCAGTAGTATGACCGACAGGGAGACCGGGGAGCTGTTTTTT TRBV19 . TRBD1 TRBJ2-2
CASSIPNQPQHF TGTGCCAGTAGTATTCCCAATCAGCCCCAGCATTTT TRBV19 few . TRBJ1-5
CASSYSTGTDEQFF TGTGCCAGCAGTTACTCGACAGGGACCGATGAGCAGTTCTTC TRBV6-5 . TRBD1 TRBJ2-1
CASSSDTPVPIF TGTGCCAGCAGTTCGGACACGCCGGTCCCGATCTTT TRBV28 . . TRBJ1-1
CASSMSAYTDTQYF TGTGCCAGTAGTATGTCCGCATACACAGATACGCAGTATTTT TRBV19 . . TRBJ2-3
CAISDSKTGGNEQFF TGTGCCATCAGTGACAGTAAGACAGGGGGCAATGAGCAGTTCTTC TRBV10-3 . TRBD1 TRBJ2-1
CASRNRGQEPQHF TGTGCCAGCAGAAACAGGGGGCAGGAGCCCCAGCATTTT TRBV2 . TRBD1 TRBJ1-5
CASSLVGQGNSPLHF TGTGCCAGCAGCTTGGTGGGACAGGGGAATTCACCCCTCCACTTT TRBV7-9 . TRBD1 TRBJ1-6
CASRDVTYEQYF TGTGCCAGCCGGGACGTTACCTACGAGCAGTACTTC TRBV27 . . TRBJ2-7
CASRGQVRDQPQHF TGTGCCAGCAGGGGACAGGTGAGGGATCAGCCCCAGCATTTT TRBV2 many TRBD1 TRBJ1-5
CASSLMGSYNEQFF TGTGCCAGCAGCTTAATGGGGTCCTACAATGAGCAGTTCTTC TRBV7-3 . . TRBJ2-1
CATSRERTAAYGYTF TGTGCCACCAGCAGAGAACGGACAGCCGCCTATGGCTACACCTTC TRBV15 . . TRBJ1-2
CASSLEGGRNYGYTF TGTGCCAGCAGCCTGGAGGGGGGGCGCAACTATGGCTACACCTTC TRBV5-4 once . TRBJ1-2
CASSLAGPYNEQFF TGTGCCAGCAGTTTAGCGGGACCTTACAATGAGCAGTTCTTC TRBV27 . . TRBJ2-1
CASSLVVLQTQETQYF TGTGCCAGCAGCTTAGTCGTCTTGCAGACCCAAGAGACCCAGTACTTC TRBV11-2 once . TRBJ2-5
CASSGQFF TGTGCCAGCAGTGGCCAGTTCTTC TRBV27 . . TRBJ2-1